The entry that follows covers one T cell receptor (beta chain) sequence. The antigen it binds to is not known. No base quality information exists; no much larger clone differs at one position. Each donor gave one peripheral blood draw, approximately 110 mL on average, collected into heparinised tubes. Naive, central memory, regulatory and stem cell-like memory CD4+ T cells were sorted on a BD FACSAria II using a panel including CD45RO, CCR7, CD25, CD127, CD95 and CD27. All sorted populations exceeded 95% purity. PBMCs were isolated right away by Lymphoprep density gradient centrifugation and were stained directly, without culture. Samples were stained and sorted in pairs, with one healthy donor and one patient per experiment, so that batch effects were minimized. All of the isolated RNA was reverse transcribed with the High Capacity cDNA Reverse Transcription Kit, so expressed TCRB transcripts were sequenced. Naive, central memory and regulatory T cell samples underwent deep immunoSEQ sequencing, averaging about 3.3 million total reads per sample. Sorted cells were lysed in RLT buffer and RNA was extracted with DNase-treated RNeasy Micro or Mini kits, depending on cell number. To prevent cross-contamination, each cell subset was processed individually, whereas patient and healthy donor samples were processed jointly. Using the immunoSEQ multiplex PCR, TCRB sequences were amplified from cDNA into 87-bp fragments spanning the CDR3 region. Sequencing of the amplicons was done on the Illumina HiSeq platform. As for the authors' bioinformatics: Synthetic template baselines were used to correct PCR bias computationally, reads within Hamming distance 2 were collapsed, and singletons that could not be merged were discarded. Reads were aligned against IMGT so that V, D and J genes, CDR3 length and insertions or deletions at six rearrangement sites could be assigned. Within each subset, clonotype counts were normalized to sorted cell number, and only after that were true diversity and Gini coefficients computed with the tcR R package. The overlap coefficient, calculated on TCRB nucleotide sequences, was used to measure repertoire sharing. This immuneACCESS table, as held by TCRdb, lists in-frame sequences with V and J called but not all clones. Of the missing ones, under half trace to an unresolved V gene in checked studies; the others have no known cause. V and J calls and clone size follow that table, whereas D and trimming were derived from the DNA. The sample contains thousands of clones, approximately 80% of them found a single time. Jointly, the top ten make up roughly 1.3% of the sample.

The data were obtained in a study of beta chain features in type 1 diabetes (dated by TCRdb to 2016 to 2019). With regard to the full study: Mean age, gender distribution, total cell number and subset yield were not different between patients and healthy donors. A total of 85 million to 140 million sorted cells were examined across all samples, and a strong correlation was observed between cell number per subset and RNA yield. In the study, TCRB repertoires of sorted circulating CD4+ T cell subsets from recently diagnosed type 1 diabetes patients were compared with those of matched healthy donors. Regulatory and stem cell-like memory subsets were isolated from only 8 patients and 8 healthy donors, whereas naive and central memory subsets came from all 30 or so donors. What the research found in general, with its limitations: Naive, central memory and regulatory TCRB repertoires appeared more similar among patients than among healthy donors. HLA sub-analyses involved small numbers of individuals, so any influence of HLA type on TCRB rearrangement remained unresolved. At VDJ recombination sites, patients with type 1 diabetes made fewer insertions and deleted more nucleotides, a pattern implying thymic rearrangement abnormalities. Shorter templates might be favored by PCR, yet because patient and control samples were amplified and corrected together, any such skew would affect both groups equally. Sequencing cDNA rather than genomic DNA could over-represent highly expressing activated cells, although activation and CD3 levels did not differ between groups. Type 1 diabetes patients showed a moderate but significant shortening of TCRB CDR3 length in all four CD4+ subsets.

V and J lose 6 bases and 7 bases, and a span of 16 bases separates them. The CDR3 contains 15 residues, cysteine and phenylalanine counted. The DNA shown is the 45-base CDR3, in frame from base 1. For CDR1 and CDR2, the germline V gene (reference sequence) lists MNHEY and SMNVEV. The sequenced sample was Tregs from blood. The label giving this sample's cell subset or site can be read as: regulatory CD4+ T cells. The rearrangement joined TRBV27 to TRBJ1-6; the D gene lacks a confident call. The receptor was isolated from a woman under 30 in good health. The bases are TGTGCCAGCAGCAGCTCTAATATCGGGAATTCACCCCTCCACTTT. Translation gives CASSSSNIGNSPLHF.